Below are 9 T cell receptor beta chains sequenced from a single sample in a study of cytotoxic CD8 clonotypes in ibrutinib-treated CLL. Using immunoSEQ multiplex PCR, the repertoire was profiled, and TCRdb retains in-frame clones only, with some absent. This repertoire shows over 120,000 clones, roughly 76% found once; its top ten account for 5.1%. This sample comprised PBMCs, obtained after 24 months of ibrutinib treatment. The receptors derive from a human donor with chronic lymphocytic leukemia.

The DNA of the CDR3 is TGTGCCAGCAGCTTAGCGCAGGCAGCCCGATACACCTTC. Residues: CASSLAQAARYTF. The J gene is TRBJ1-2, the V gene TRBV7-8, with D unclear. Germline values: CDR1 SGHVS, CDR2 FQNEAQ. Trimming pared 0 bases from V and 11 bases from J, leaving 13 bases between. This CDR3 contains 13 residues. The full variable domain, its missing parts supplied by reference TRBV7-8 and TRBJ1-2, is GAGVSQSPRYKVAKRGQDVALRCDPISGHVSLFWYQQALGQGPEFLTYFQNEAQLDKSGLPSDRFFAERPEGSVSTLKIQRTQQEDSAVYLCASSLAQAARYTFGSGTRLTVV.

The gene calls are TRBV7-9 and TRBJ2-3, with 10 bases aligning to TRBD2. The CDR3 is 15 residues long. CDR1 and CDR2 from the germline V gene are SEHNR and FQNEAQ (reference sequence). The J segment lost 2 bases and the V segment lost 5 bases, leaving 4 bases of the junction unmatched. This CDR3 is CASSQLAGSTDTQYF. The CDR3 nucleotides read TGTGCCAGCAGCCAACTAGCGGGATCCACAGATACGCAGTATTTT. The full variable domain, rest sourced from reference TRBV7-9 and TRBJ2-3, is DTGVSQNPRHKITKRGQNVTFRCDPISEHNRLYWYRQTLGQGPEFLTYFQNEAQLEKSRLLSDRFSAERPKGSFSTLEIQRTEQGDSAMYLCASSQLAGSTDTQYFGPGTRLTVL.

The V and J genes are TRBV7-2 and TRBJ2-3, with D maybe TRBD1 (5 bases). The CDR3 is 16 residues long. Per germline, CDR1 SGHTA and CDR2 FQGNSA. Trimming cost V 2 bases and J 2 bases, with 14 bases left between them. CDR3 loop: CASSLQGASNTDTQYF. CDR3 coding DNA: TGTGCCAGCAGCTTACAAGGGGCAAGTAACACAGATACGCAGTATTTT.

With respect to this clone: With a far larger clone one base away, a read error is the likely cause. The chain employs TRBV9 and TRBJ2-7; D gene ambiguous. The CDR3 contains 13 residues. The ends were cut back, 0 bases at V and 2 bases at J, with 6 bases in the middle. Germline V CDR1 and CDR2: SGDLS, YYNGEE. CDR3 in amino acids: CASSVGQTYEQYF. The CDR3 nucleotides are TGTGCCAGCAGCGTAGGGCAGACCTACGAGCAGTACTTC.

This rearrangement joins TRBV10-2 to TRBJ2-5, with 8 bases fitting TRBD1. The trim removed 6 bases at V and 5 bases at J, leaving 8 bases unmatched. CDR1 is WSHSY and CDR2 is SAAADI in the germline V gene. This CDR3 region has 14 residues. CDR3 in amino acids: CASSSGQGEETQYF. CDR3 DNA sequence: TGCGCCAGCAGCTCCGGACAGGGCGAGGAGACCCAGTACTTC.

The rearrangement joins TRBV27 to TRBJ1-2; D not certain. CDR1 and CDR2 from the germline V gene are MNHEY and SMNVEV (reference sequence). V shed 8 bases and J shed 4 bases, with 14 bases lying between them. The CDR3 has 13 residues. CDR3 sequence reads: CASGDRASYGYTF. The CDR3 nucleotides are TGTGCCAGCGGAGACCGGGCCTCCTATGGCTACACCTTC.

The chain is built from TRBV9 and TRBJ2-3; 9 positions match TRBD2. This CDR3 has 17 amino acids. The J segment lost 0 bases and the V segment lost 0 bases, leaving 5 bases of the junction unmatched. The germline CDR1 and CDR2 sequences are SGDLS and YYNGEE. DNA for the CDR3: TGTGCCAGCAGCGTAGGGGTAGCGGGGGACAGCACAGATACGCAGTATTTT. Translation gives CASSVGVAGDSTDTQYF.

The J gene is TRBJ2-7, the V gene TRBV18, with TRBD1 matching 8 bases. The CDR3 extends over 13 amino acids. V dropped 3 bases and J dropped 6; count of bases not matched to a gene: 4. Germline lookup yields CDR1 KGHSH and CDR2 LQKENI. The chain's CDR3 is CASSPTTGAEQYF. The DNA of the CDR3 is TGTGCCAGCTCACCTACGACAGGGGCCGAGCAGTACTTC.

This sequence joins TRBV7-7 and TRBJ2-5; D is possibly TRBD1 or TRBD2 (6 bases each). Germline V CDR1 and CDR2: SSHAT, FNYEAQ (reference sequence). V was clipped by 1 base and J by 5 bases, with 23 bases between them. The CDR3 is made up of 18 amino acids. CDR3 protein: CASSLGASGAGGRETQYF. The CDR3 DNA reads as TGTGCCAGCAGCTTAGGGGCGTCGGGGGCTGGAGGGCGGGAGACCCAGTACTTC.